The 29 T cell receptor beta chains in this list originate from one sample, sequenced in a study of immune cell composition in non-small cell lung cancer. Sequenced by immunoSEQ multiplex PCR; TCRdb stores in-frame clones only, minus some. The sample lists fewer than 4,000 clones, roughly four fifths occurring once. The sample consisted of lung tumor tissue. These receptors were collected from a human donor with non-small cell lung cancer.

The V call is TRBV2, the J call TRBJ2-1; 8 nucleotides agree with TRBD1. The CDR3 totals 15 residues. Germline lookup yields CDR1 SNHLY and CDR2 FYNNEI. Trimming cost V 4 bases and J 10 bases; bases outside gene matches: 12. The CDR3 nucleotides are TGTGCCAGCAGTGGAACCCCAGGGGGCGGCGGAGAGCAGTTCTTC. Its protein is CASSGTPGGGGEQFF.

The V and J genes are TRBV19 and TRBJ1-1, with 11 positions matching TRBD1. With V trimmed by 6 bases and J by 11 bases, 5 bases remained unmatched. CDR1 and CDR2 (germline): LNHDA, SQIVND (reference sequence). The CDR3 sequence is 12 residues long. The CDR3 spells CASRDRGQLAFF. In DNA form, the CDR3 reads TGTGCCAGTAGGGACAGGGGGCAGCTGGCTTTCTTT.

The V and J genes are TRBV9 and TRBJ2-1, with a weak D call TRBD2 (6 bases). Germline CDR1 is SGDLS and CDR2 is YYNGEE. This CDR3 region has 20 residues. Trimming pared 4 bases from V and 2 bases from J, leaving 28 bases between. The CDR3, as DNA: TGTGCCAGCAGCAGAGCCGGCGGGAACCGGCCGCCGGGTCCCTACAATGAGCAGTTCTTC. Its translation: CASSRAGGNRPPGPYNEQFF. Based on the CDR3 plus reference TRBV9 and TRBJ2-1, the full variable domain is DSGVTQTPKHLITATGQRVTLRCSPRSGDLSVYWYQQSLDQGLQFLIQYYNGEERAKGNILERFSAQQFPDLHSELNLSSLELGDSALYFCASSRAGGNRPPGPYNEQFFGPGTRLTVL.

The chain couples TRBV19 to TRBJ2-3; no clear D gene. The ends were cut back, 7 bases at V and 7 bases at J, with 9 bases in the middle. The CDR3 sequence is 11 residues long. Germline V gene sequence: CDR1 LNHDA, CDR2 SQIVND (reference sequence). The CDR3 nucleotides read TGTGCCAGTACCTCCGTTTATACGCAGTATTTT. This gives the protein CASTSVYTQYF.

The chain carries TRBV9 and TRBJ1-5; 7 nucleotides agree with TRBD1. V lost 4 bases and J lost 5; bases outside the gene matches: 6. Germline values: CDR1 SGDLS, CDR2 YYNGEE. CDR3 length equals 14 residues. CDR3 in amino acids: CASSREGADQPQHF. The CDR3, as DNA: TGTGCCAGCAGCCGAGAGGGGGCCGATCAGCCCCAGCATTTT.

The rearrangement uses TRBV5-4 and TRBJ2-5; 7 bases agree with TRBD2. CDR3 length: 14 amino acids. After removal of 4 bases from V and 2 bases from J, the junction contained 5 bases not matched to a gene. Germline V CDR1 and CDR2: SGHNT, YYREEE (reference sequence). CDR3: CASSIPGGQETQYF. The CDR3 DNA reads TGTGCCAGCAGCATACCGGGGGGACAAGAGACCCAGTACTTC. The variable domain in full, with the rest retrieved from reference TRBV5-4 and TRBJ2-5, is ETGVTQSPTHLIKTRGQQVTLRCSSQSGHNTVSWYQQALGQGPQFIFQYYREEENGRGNFPPRFSGLQFPNYSSELNVNALELDDSALYLCASSIPGGQETQYFGPGTRLLVL.

V gene TRBV6-5 combines with J gene TRBJ1-5, with D tentatively TRBD1 (6 bases). The germline CDR1 and CDR2 sequences are MNHEY and SVGAGI. V was pared by 2 bases and J by 4 bases, with 6 bases between. The CDR3 loop spans 13 amino acids. CDR3 loop: CASSYDRNQPQHF. CDR3 sequence (DNA): TGTGCCAGCAGTTACGACAGGAATCAGCCCCAGCATTTT.

The chain is built from TRBV29-1 and TRBJ2-3; TRBD1 aligns across 9 bases. The CDR3 spans 18 residues. From germline, CDR1 is SQVTM and CDR2 ANQGSEA. V dropped 7 bases and J dropped 3; count of bases not matched to a gene: 20. The CDR3 DNA is TGCAGCGCTCAGACCCCGGGACAGGGAACAAGGGGAACAGATACGCAGTATTTT. This sequence encodes CSAQTPGQGTRGTDTQYF.

This chain uses TRBV19 with TRBJ2-7, with D maybe TRBD1 (6 bases). The CDR3 sequence is 12 residues long. V was trimmed by 4 bases and J by 3 bases, leaving 7 bases between them. In germline, CDR1 is LNHDA, CDR2 SQIVND (reference sequence). CDR3 coding DNA: TGTGCCAGTAGTAAGGACAGCTACGAGCAGTACTTC. It translates to CASSKDSYEQYF. The full variable domain, with the rest looked up from reference TRBV19 and TRBJ2-7, is DGGITQSPKYLFRKEGQNVTLSCEQNLNHDAMYWYRQDPGQGLRLIYYSQIVNDFQKGDIAEGYSVSREKKESFPLTVTSAQKNPTAFYLCASSKDSYEQYFGPGTRLTVT.

This clone was seen once. The chain links TRBV30 to TRBJ1-6, with 7 bases aligning to TRBD1. The CDR3 is 14 amino acids. Trimming cost V 8 bases and J 3 bases; bases outside gene matches: 7. Germline V lookup: CDR1 GTSNPN, CDR2 SVGIG (reference sequence). The chain's CDR3 is CAGFRDSYNSPLHF. The CDR3 region has the DNA TGTGCCGGTTTCCGGGACAGCTATAATTCACCCCTCCACTTT.

This rearrangement joins TRBV11-3 to TRBJ2-5; 7 bases align to TRBD1. This CDR3 is built from 15 residues. J lost 9 bases, V lost 5 bases, and 15 bases had no gene match. Germline V gives CDR1 SGHNT, CDR2 YENEEA. CDR3 DNA sequence: TGTGCCAGCAGCCTAGGGACAGCCCAGGGGAGACCCCAGTACTTC. Translated, it gives CASSLGTAQGRPQYF.

The chain is built from TRBV6-5 and TRBJ1-5; D remains ambiguous. Trimming stripped 5 bases from V and 5 bases from J, with 13 bases between. This CDR3 region has 14 residues. From germline, CDR1 is MNHEY and CDR2 SVGAGI. In DNA, the CDR3 is TGTGCCAGCAGTCTCACCGTTCGCGATCAGCCCCAGCATTTT. Its protein product is CASSLTVRDQPQHF.

The chain uses TRBV11-2 and TRBJ1-6; 7 nucleotides line up with TRBD1. Germline V lookup: CDR1 SGHAT, CDR2 FQNNGV. V lost 4 bases, J lost 6 bases, and 6 bases stayed unmatched. The CDR3 is 15 residues long. The CDR3 DNA sequence: TGTGCCAGCAGCTCTCCAGGGGGGACTAATTCACCCCTCCACTTT. This translates into CASSSPGGTNSPLHF. Looking up the rest from reference TRBV11-2 and TRBJ1-6 gives the full variable domain: EAGVAQSPRYKIIEKRQSVAFWCNPISGHATLYWYQQILGQGPKLLIQFQNNGVVDDSQLPKDRFSAERLKGVDSTLKIQPAKLEDSAVYLCASSSPGGTNSPLHFGNGTRLTVT.

The gene calls are TRBV27 and TRBJ1-5; 8 bases line up with TRBD1. Germline CDR1 MNHEY, CDR2 SMNVEV (reference sequence). The CDR3 is 17 residues long. J gave up 9 bases and V 0 bases, and 13 bases lay outside the gene matches. The CDR3 nucleotides are TGTGCCAGCAGTTTATCGGGCACGGCAGGGGGCGCTGGGCCCCAGCATTTT. Its protein is CASSLSGTAGGAGPQHF.

The rearrangement links TRBV4-1 to TRBJ1-4, with 7 bases that match TRBD1. The germline V gene has CDR1 MGHRA and CDR2 YSYEKL. The J segment lost 7 bases and the V segment lost 5 bases, leaving 13 bases of the junction unmatched. The CDR3 extends over 16 amino acids. The CDR3 is CASSARSGTVTEKLFF. The CDR3 DNA is TGCGCCAGCAGCGCCCGATCCGGGACAGTGACTGAAAAACTGTTTTTT.

The gene calls are TRBV19 and TRBJ1-5; possible D gene TRBD1, 5 bases. The V and J ends lost 7 bases and 5 bases respectively, with 15 bases between them. Germline V lookup: CDR1 LNHDA, CDR2 SQIVND (reference sequence). The CDR3 loop spans 14 amino acids. CDR3 protein: CASNPGEGDQPQHF. Here the CDR3 DNA reads TGTGCCAGTAACCCGGGGGAAGGGGATCAGCCCCAGCATTTT.

V and J are TRBV7-2 and TRBJ2-1; TRBD2 aligns across 10 bases. V lost 5 bases and J lost 1; bases outside the gene matches: 5. The CDR3 is 16 amino acids. Germline loops: CDR1 SGHTA, CDR2 FQGNSA. DNA of the CDR3: TGTGCCAGCAGCATTGGACTAGCGGTTTCCTACAATGAGCAGTTCTTC. This sequence encodes CASSIGLAVSYNEQFF.

The chain recombines TRBV2 with TRBJ2-1; possibly TRBD2 for D (6 bases). The CDR3 is made up of 15 amino acids. CDR1 and CDR2 (germline): SNHLY, FYNNEI. The V end lost 7 bases, the J end lost 4 bases, and 17 bases lay between the germline ends. CDR3 sequence reads: CASKKAGTEYNEQFF. The CDR3 DNA follows: TGTGCCAGCAAGAAGGCCGGGACTGAGTACAATGAGCAGTTCTTC.

The rearrangement uses TRBV5-1 and TRBJ2-7, with 8 bases matching TRBD1. Trimming removed 0 bases from V and 3 bases from J; junction bases left unmatched: 5. CDR3 length: 15 amino acids. From germline, CDR1 is SGHRS and CDR2 YFSETQ. The CDR3 is CASSLGTGGVYEQYF. The CDR3 nucleotides are TGCGCCAGCAGCTTGGGCACAGGGGGAGTCTACGAGCAGTACTTC.

V gene TRBV6-1 combines with J gene TRBJ1-1; weak D call: TRBD1 (5 bases). V lost 3 bases and J 1 base, leaving 12 bases between the germline ends. The germline gives CDR1 MNHNS, CDR2 SASEGT. CDR3 length: 15 amino acids. As DNA, the CDR3 is TGTGCCAGCAGTGATCAGGGTTGGGGGAACACTGAAGCTTTCTTT. It translates to CASSDQGWGNTEAFF.

This chain joins TRBV19 and TRBJ2-2, with TRBD2 identical over 9 bases. This CDR3 has 16 amino acids. Per the germline V gene, CDR1 is LNHDA and CDR2 is SQIVND (reference sequence). V was clipped by 5 bases and J by 8 bases; unmatched bases: 12. Here the CDR3 reads CASSLASGMSSGELFF. The CDR3 DNA follows: TGTGCCAGTAGTCTAGCTAGCGGGATGTCATCTGGGGAGCTGTTTTTT.

By its share, this clone is large. The CDR3 sequence: CASSLGTGRMNTEAFF. The CDR3 nucleotides read TGTGCCAGCAGTCTAGGGACAGGTCGCATGAACACTGAAGCTTTCTTT. The gene calls are TRBV28 and TRBJ1-1, with TRBD1 identical over 8 bases. The length of the CDR3 is 16 residues. V shed 5 bases, J shed 0 bases, and the junction held 8 bases outside the gene matches. Germline V gene data show CDR1 as MDHEN and CDR2 as SYDVKM.

The chain joins TRBV28 to TRBJ2-7, with D perhaps matching TRBD1 (6 bases). The V gene lost 4 bases and the J gene lost 3 bases, with 10 bases spanning the gap. Germline loops: CDR1 MDHEN, CDR2 SYDVKM. This CDR3 spans 13 amino acids. As DNA, the CDR3 is TGTGCCAGCAGTTCGGGACAACTCTACGAGCAGTACTTC. Its protein product is CASSSGQLYEQYF.

The chain uses TRBV5-1 and TRBJ2-1; 7 nucleotides align to TRBD2. The junction had 7 bases not matched to a gene; V was cut back by 0 bases and J by 4 bases. The CDR3 extends over 16 amino acids. Germline V gene sequence: CDR1 SGHRS, CDR2 YFSETQ. The CDR3: CASSLAGLAAYNEQFF. CDR3 DNA: TGCGCCAGCAGCTTGGCGGGGCTAGCGGCTTACAATGAGCAGTTCTTC.

The chain has TRBV5-1 and TRBJ1-2; D unresolved. CDR1 and CDR2 (germline): SGHRS, YFSETQ. With 9 bases removed from V and 8 bases from J, the gap between germline ends came to 14 bases. This CDR3 is built from 11 residues. The DNA of the CDR3 is TGCGCCACTCATGAGGGTTACGGCTACACCTTC. Amino acid sequence: CATHEGYGYTF.

The table lists this clone with a few counts. This chain uses TRBV18 with TRBJ1-2, with D tentatively TRBD1 (6 bases). This CDR3 is 16 amino acids long. Germline V gene data show CDR1 as KGHSH and CDR2 as LQKENI. Trimming removed 3 bases at V and 0 bases at J, with 14 bases between. Written as DNA, the CDR3 is TGTGCCAGCTCACCCGACATGGACAGAACTAACTATGGCTACACCTTC. This encodes CASSPDMDRTNYGYTF.

V and J are TRBV2 and TRBJ1-1, with 9 bases identical to TRBD1. This CDR3 region has 16 residues. J gave up 1 base and V 3 bases, and 6 bases lay outside the gene matches. CDR1 and CDR2 (germline): SNHLY, FYNNEI. The CDR3 DNA reads as TGTGCCAGCAGTGAGACAGGGGGGAGATGGAACACTGAAGCTTTCTTT. It encodes CASSETGGRWNTEAFF.

The chain couples TRBV28 to TRBJ1-1; the D is unclear. In germline, CDR1 is MDHEN, CDR2 SYDVKM. The germline V and J ends were trimmed by 7 bases and 0 bases, with 9 bases remaining between them. The length of the CDR3 is 13 residues. The CDR3 DNA sequence: TGTGCCAGCATTTCAGGTTTGAACACTGAAGCTTTCTTT. Its translation: CASISGLNTEAFF.

The rearrangement joins TRBV19 to TRBJ1-5; the match to TRBD1 covers 8 bases. The CDR3 extends over 15 amino acids. V trimming: 7 bases; J trimming: 7 bases; junction bases outside the gene matches: 12. Looked up from germline, CDR1 is LNHDA and CDR2 is SQIVND (reference sequence). The CDR3 is CASISPGQGGQPQHF. DNA for the CDR3: TGTGCCAGTATCTCTCCCGGACAGGGTGGGCAGCCCCAGCATTTT.